The clone carrying this TCR beta chain was seen a handful of times. Its target is unknown. The source of the sample is a study of blood T cell dynamics during melanoma immunotherapy. Study information: Patients with metastatic melanoma got pembrolizumab or nivolumab-ipilimumab as first-line care.

The time point was: pre-treatment baseline. The CDR3 consists of 14 residues. V dropped 1 base and J dropped 9 bases, with 13 bases sitting between them. Germline CDR1 SEHNR, CDR2 FQNEAQ (reference sequence). Study-level points and caveats: At W3, later disease-control patients showed bifurcated PBMC repertoire changes, unlike progressors.

Every bulk PBMC sample received the same 350 ng of DNA. Measured with immunoSEQ multiplex PCR; TCRdb has only the in-frame clones, and not every one. This repertoire shows over 8,500 clones, roughly 90% found once; its top ten account for roughly a third. The chain couples TRBV7-9 to TRBJ2-1; D is unclear. Here the sequenced sample was blood, taken from a patient treated with checkpoint blockade. The receptor comes from a human donor with melanoma. CDR3 residues: CASSLVVSHGEQFF. The CDR3 DNA follows: TGTGCCAGCAGCTTAGTCGTCTCCCACGGTGAGCAGTTCTTC.